This passage covers 15 T cell receptor beta chains from one sample sequenced in a study of blood T cell repertoires in COVID-19. Profiled with immunoSEQ multiplex PCR; TCRdb holds only in-frame clones, not every one. The sample lists about 430,000 clones; 70% to 90% were seen once. The sample consisted of PBMCs or T cells enriched from blood (not recorded which). The receptors shown here come from a woman under 30 who had been exposed to COVID-19.

V gene TRBV7-2 combines with J gene TRBJ2-1; 10 bases agree with TRBD2. Germline lookup yields CDR1 SGHTA and CDR2 FQGNSA. This CDR3 contains 16 residues. Losses at the gene ends were 3 bases for V and 1 base for J; bases not matched to a gene: 3. CDR3 in DNA: TGTGCCAGCAGCTTTACTAGCGGGGATTCCTACAATGAGCAGTTCTTC. Encoded protein: CASSFTSGDSYNEQFF.

The chain links TRBV28 to TRBJ2-1; 10 bases align to TRBD2. The CDR3 contains 15 residues. Looked up from germline, CDR1 is MDHEN and CDR2 is SYDVKM. Losses at the gene ends were 4 bases for V and 9 bases for J; bases not matched to a gene: 9. The CDR3 reads CASSSPAGGTSEQFF. The CDR3 coding sequence is TGTGCCAGCAGTTCCCCAGCGGGGGGGACATCTGAGCAGTTCTTC.

J is TRBJ2-1 and V is TRBV7-9, with a possible D match to TRBD2 (5 bases). The CDR3 spans 12 residues. The germline V gene has CDR1 SEHNR and CDR2 FQNEAQ (reference sequence). The V gene lost 8 bases and the J gene lost 5 bases, with 10 bases spanning the gap. Written as DNA, the CDR3 is TGTGCCAGCCACCCGGGGAACAATGAGCAGTTCTTC. This encodes CASHPGNNEQFF.

The genes are TRBV6-5 and TRBJ1-5, with a possible D match to TRBD1 (6 bases). Germline V gene data show CDR1 as MNHEY and CDR2 as SVGAGI. CDR3 size: 13 residues. The V end lost 10 bases, the J end lost 4 bases, and 14 bases lay between the germline ends. CDR3 bases: TGTGCCACCCGACGACAGGCAAATCAGCCCCAGCATTTT. This translates into CATRRQANQPQHF.

In DNA, the CDR3 is TGTGCCAGCAGCCAAGAGAGTGGTTTCTCCTACAATGAGCAGTTCTTC. This translates into CASSQESGFSYNEQFF. J is TRBJ2-1 and V is TRBV3-1 (or the pseudogene TRBV3-2); no reliable D call. The CDR3 runs 16 residues. Germline V gives CDR1 LGHDT, CDR2 YNNKEL (reference sequence). The V end was cut by 0 bases, the J end by 0 bases, with 9 bases between.

The genes are TRBV19 and TRBJ2-7; perhaps TRBD2 as D (5 bases). V lost 3 bases and J 1 base, leaving 13 bases between the germline ends. The germline V gene has CDR1 LNHDA and CDR2 SQIVND (reference sequence). This CDR3 has 15 residues. CDR3 bases: TGTGCCAGTAGTATCGGCAGAGGGTTGTCCTACGAGCAGTACTTC. Residues: CASSIGRGLSYEQYF.

The J gene is TRBJ2-7, the V gene TRBV2; 9 bases are shared with TRBD1. CDR1 and CDR2 from the germline V gene are SNHLY and FYNNEI. The CDR3 has 17 amino acids. V gave up 8 bases and J gave up 6 bases; unmatched junction bases: 20. The CDR3 spells CASPPRGTGNQLGEQYF. The CDR3 nucleotides read TGTGCCAGCCCACCCCGGGGGACAGGGAATCAACTGGGCGAGCAGTACTTC. The whole variable domain, remainder taken from reference TRBV2 and TRBJ2-7, is EPEVTQTPSHQVTQMGQEVILRCVPISNHLYFYWYRQILGQKVEFLVSFYNNEISEKSEIFDDQFSVERPDGSNFTLKIRSTKLEDSAMYFCASPPRGTGNQLGEQYFGPGTRLTVT.

This chain links TRBV5-4 with TRBJ2-7; D is undetermined. CDR1 and CDR2 from the germline V gene are SGHNT and YYREEE (reference sequence). V lost 2 bases and J lost 1, with 10 bases in between. The CDR3 extends over 14 amino acids. This CDR3 is CASSFITTSYEQYF. CDR3 nucleotide sequence: TGTGCCAGCAGCTTTATTACGACATCCTACGAGCAGTACTTC.

The gene calls are TRBV3-1 (or the pseudogene TRBV3-2) and TRBJ2-4, with a possible D match to TRBD2 (6 bases). The CDR3 extends over 14 amino acids. The V end lost 4 bases, the J end lost 3 bases, and 10 bases lay between the germline ends. Germline V gene sequence: CDR1 LGHDT, CDR2 YNNKEL (reference sequence). The chain's CDR3 is CASSPGEGKNIQYF. The DNA for the CDR3 is TGTGCCAGCAGCCCGGGGGAAGGCAAAAACATTCAGTACTTC.

This chain connects TRBV5-1 to TRBJ2-2; D is unclear. The CDR3 extends over 13 amino acids. Germline lookup yields CDR1 SGHRS and CDR2 YFSETQ. Trimming cost V 4 bases and J 6 bases, with 10 bases left between them. The CDR3 nucleotides are TGCGCCAGCAGCCTCGAGTCGTCCGGGGAGCTGTTTTTT. Its protein is CASSLESSGELFF.

The table lists this clone with a few counts. The chain employs TRBV19 and TRBJ1-4; D may be TRBD1 (6 bases). V dropped 3 bases and J dropped 7 bases, with 12 bases sitting between them. Germline CDR1 LNHDA, CDR2 SQIVND (reference sequence). The CDR3 totals 14 residues. CDR3 in amino acids: CASSMNVRGEKLFF. The CDR3 region has the DNA TGTGCCAGTAGTATGAACGTCAGGGGTGAAAAACTGTTTTTT.

The chain is built from TRBV28 and TRBJ2-1, with TRBD2 matching 11 bases. Germline CDR1 and CDR2: MDHEN and SYDVKM. The CDR3 covers 14 residues. J lost 6 bases, V lost 6 bases, and 4 bases had no gene match. The CDR3 sequence is CASRGTSGINEQFF. CDR3 nucleotides: TGTGCCAGCAGGGGGACTAGCGGCATCAATGAGCAGTTCTTC.

The chain is built from TRBV28 and TRBJ2-7, with 10 bases identical to TRBD1. The germline V gene encodes CDR1 MDHEN and CDR2 SYDVKM. J gave up 3 bases and V 4 bases, and 9 bases lay outside the gene matches. This CDR3 contains 16 residues. The CDR3 DNA reads TGTGCCAGCAGTTCCCATCGGACAGGGGGGTACTACGAGCAGTACTTC. It yields the protein CASSSHRTGGYYEQYF.

The rearrangement links TRBV18 to TRBJ2-7; TRBD1 matches at 9 bases. CDR1 and CDR2 (germline): KGHSH, LQKENI. With V trimmed by 5 bases and J by 2 bases, 10 bases remained unmatched. The CDR3 length is 16 residues. The CDR3 nucleotides read TGTGCCAGCTCAGGTTCTTTGCGGACAGGGGCCTACGAGCAGTACTTC. It specifies CASSGSLRTGAYEQYF. The full variable domain, rest sourced from reference TRBV18 and TRBJ2-7, is NAGVMQNPRHLVRRRGQEARLRCSPMKGHSHVYWYRQLPEEGLKFMVYLQKENIIDESGMPKERFSAEFPKEGPSILRIQQVVRGDSAAYFCASSGSLRTGAYEQYFGPGTRLTVT.

V is TRBV10-3 and J is TRBJ1-1, with 7 bases fitting TRBD1. The V gene's germline CDR1 is ENHRY and CDR2 SYGVKD. The CDR3 length is 15 residues. V lost 10 bases and J lost 1; bases outside the gene matches: 12. The CDR3 loop reads CATEAHRGPNTEAFF. The CDR3 nucleotides read TGTGCCACCGAGGCCCACAGGGGCCCGAACACTGAAGCTTTCTTT.